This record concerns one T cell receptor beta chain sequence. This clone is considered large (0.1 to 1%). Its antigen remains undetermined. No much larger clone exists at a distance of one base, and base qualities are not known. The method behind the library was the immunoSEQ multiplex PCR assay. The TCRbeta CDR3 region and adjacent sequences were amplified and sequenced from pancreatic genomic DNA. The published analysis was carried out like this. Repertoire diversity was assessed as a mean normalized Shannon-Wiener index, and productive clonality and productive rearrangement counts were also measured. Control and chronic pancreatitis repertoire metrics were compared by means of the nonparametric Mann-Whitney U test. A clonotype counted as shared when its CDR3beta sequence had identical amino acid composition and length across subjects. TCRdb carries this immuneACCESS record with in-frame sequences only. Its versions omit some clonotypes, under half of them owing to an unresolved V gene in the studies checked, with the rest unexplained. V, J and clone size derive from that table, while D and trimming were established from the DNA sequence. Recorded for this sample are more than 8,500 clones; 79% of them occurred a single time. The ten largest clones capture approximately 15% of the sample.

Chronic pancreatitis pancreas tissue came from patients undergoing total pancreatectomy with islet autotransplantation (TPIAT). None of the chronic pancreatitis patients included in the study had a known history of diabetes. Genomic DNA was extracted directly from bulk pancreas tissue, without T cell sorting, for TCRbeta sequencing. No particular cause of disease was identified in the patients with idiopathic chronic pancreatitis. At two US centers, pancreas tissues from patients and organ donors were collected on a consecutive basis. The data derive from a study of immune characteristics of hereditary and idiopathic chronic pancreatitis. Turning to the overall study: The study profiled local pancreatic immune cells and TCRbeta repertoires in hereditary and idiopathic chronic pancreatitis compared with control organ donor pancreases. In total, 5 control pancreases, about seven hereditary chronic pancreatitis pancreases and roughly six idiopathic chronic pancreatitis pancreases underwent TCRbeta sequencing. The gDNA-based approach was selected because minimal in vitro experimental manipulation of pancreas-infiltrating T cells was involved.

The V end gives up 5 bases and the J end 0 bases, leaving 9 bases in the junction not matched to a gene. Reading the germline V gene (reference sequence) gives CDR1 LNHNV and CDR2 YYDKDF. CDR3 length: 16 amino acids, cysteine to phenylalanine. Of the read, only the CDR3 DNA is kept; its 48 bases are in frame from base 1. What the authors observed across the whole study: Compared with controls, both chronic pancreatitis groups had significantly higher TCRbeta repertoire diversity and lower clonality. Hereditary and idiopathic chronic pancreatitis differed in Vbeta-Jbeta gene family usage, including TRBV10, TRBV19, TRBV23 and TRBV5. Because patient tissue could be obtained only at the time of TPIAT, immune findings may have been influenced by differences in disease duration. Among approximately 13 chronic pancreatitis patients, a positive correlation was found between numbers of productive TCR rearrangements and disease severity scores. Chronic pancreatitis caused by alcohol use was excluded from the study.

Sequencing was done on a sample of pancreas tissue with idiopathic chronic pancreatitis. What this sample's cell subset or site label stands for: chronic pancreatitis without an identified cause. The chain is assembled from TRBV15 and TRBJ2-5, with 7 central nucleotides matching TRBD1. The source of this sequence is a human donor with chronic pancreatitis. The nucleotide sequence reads TGTGCCACCAGCGGGGCTCCGGGACAGTACCAAGAGACCCAGTACTTC. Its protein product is CATSGAPGQYQETQYF.